The TCR beta chain described here comes from a study of monozygotic twins with inflammatory bowel disease. Reprocessing the 5' RACE reads, TCRdb reports a single entry for every CDR3 protein and omits DNA. The sample is made up of more than 350,000 distinct CDR3 sequences, and the top ten hold 2% to 2.5% of it. In germline, CDR1 is SGHRS, CDR2 YFSETQ. The CDR3 has 14 residues. This TCR derives from a human donor with ulcerative colitis or Crohn's disease, or a healthy co-twin of an affected twin (not recorded which). V usage is TRBV5-1 and J usage is TRBJ2-7; TCRdb lists TRBD1, though no DNA is available to test this call. Sequencing was done on a sample of blood. The chain's CDR3 is CASSQQAFSYEQYF.